These 6 T cell receptor beta chains share one sample of origin, sequenced in a study of shared clonotypes between healthy human individuals. Using immunoSEQ multiplex PCR, the repertoire was profiled, and TCRdb retains in-frame clones only, with some absent. The repertoire holds around 700,000 clones, with around two thirds as singletons. Sequencing was carried out using memory CD4+ T cells sorted from blood. Sample subset: CD45RA-negative fraction. All receptors derive from a woman in her 30s in good health.

The rearrangement uses TRBV4-1 and TRBJ1-5, with 8 bases fitting TRBD1. The CDR3 runs to 15 residues. CDR1 and CDR2 from the germline V gene are MGHRA and YSYEKL. The junction had 6 bases not matched to a gene; V was cut back by 2 bases and J by 6 bases. This CDR3 reads CASSQTVRGPQPQHF. In DNA form, the CDR3 reads TGCGCCAGCAGCCAAACGGTCAGGGGGCCTCAGCCCCAGCATTTT.

This chain connects TRBV5-5 to TRBJ1-1, with 7 bases that match TRBD1. This CDR3 is built from 14 residues. V lost 4 bases, J lost 5 bases, and 8 bases stayed unmatched. CDR1 and CDR2 from the germline V gene are SGHKS and YYEKEE (reference sequence). CDR3 sequence reads: CASSPRQGQTEAFF. The CDR3 nucleotides read TGTGCCAGCAGCCCCCGACAGGGACAAACTGAAGCTTTCTTT.

V is TRBV2 and J is TRBJ1-2, with D perhaps TRBD1 (6 bases). The germline CDR1 and CDR2 sequences are SNHLY and FYNNEI. This CDR3 is 15 amino acids long. Trimming left V 7 bases short and J 4 bases short, with 19 bases between. CDR3 protein: CASTKHPGVVYGYTF. In nucleotides, the CDR3 is TGTGCCAGCACCAAACACCCAGGGGTGGTCTATGGCTACACCTTC.

This clone appeared many times. This chain connects TRBV18 to TRBJ2-2; possibly TRBD1 or TRBD2 for D (5 bases each). V was cut by 3 bases and J by 13 bases, with 21 bases left in between. The germline V gene encodes CDR1 KGHSH and CDR2 LQKENI. This CDR3 region has 15 residues. The CDR3 loop is CASSPRDEGLGRLFF. Here the CDR3 DNA reads TGTGCCAGCTCACCCCGGGACGAAGGCCTTGGGCGGCTGTTTTTT.

The rearrangement uses TRBV5-1 and TRBJ2-7, with 7 bases lining up with TRBD2. The germline CDR1 and CDR2 sequences are SGHRS and YFSETQ. The length of the CDR3 is 15 residues. J gave up 0 bases and V 4 bases, and 7 bases lay outside the gene matches. The CDR3 sequence: CASSRGDGNSYEQYF. The CDR3 nucleotides are TGCGCCAGCAGCCGGGGGGACGGAAACTCCTACGAGCAGTACTTC. The variable domain in full, with the rest retrieved from reference TRBV5-1 and TRBJ2-7, is KAGVTQTPRYLIKTRGQQVTLSCSPISGHRSVSWYQQTPGQGLQFLFEYFSETQRNKGNFPGRFSGRQFSNSRSEMNVSTLELGDSALYLCASSRGDGNSYEQYFGPGTRLTVT.

V usage is TRBV13 and J usage is TRBJ2-2; 12 positions agree with TRBD2. V shed 4 bases, J shed 6 bases, and the junction held 9 bases outside the gene matches. CDR1 and CDR2 (germline): PRHDT, FYEKMQ (reference sequence). The CDR3 length is 17 residues. The DNA for the CDR3 is TGTGCCAGCAGCTCGATGGGACTAGCGGGTTGGTCCGGGGAGCTGTTTTTT. It encodes CASSSMGLAGWSGELFF.